This TCR beta chain stems from a study of T cell changes during pregnancy in multiple sclerosis. Clones were read by immunoSEQ multiplex PCR, and TCRdb kept only the in-frame ones, dropping some. The data hold 65,000 to 95,000 clones, with approximately 91% observed a single time. Germline V lookup: CDR1 WNHNN, CDR2 SYGVQD (reference sequence). This CDR3 spans 19 amino acids. V was clipped by 1 base and J by 4 bases; unmatched bases: 13. The chain uses TRBV10-1 and TRBJ2-3, with TRBD2 matching over 11 bases. This clonotype originated in a female donor with multiple sclerosis, enrolled in a pregnancy study. This specimen consisted of peripheral blood, obtained before pregnancy. The CDR3 sequence is CASSEWGLAVQTPPDTQYF. The CDR3 nucleotides read TGCGCCAGCAGTGAGTGGGGACTAGCGGTCCAAACTCCACCAGATACGCAGTATTTT.